The 22 T cell receptor beta chains in this list originate from one sample, sequenced in a study of T cells in Graves' hyperthyroidism and ophthalmopathy. RNA transcripts gave rise to amplified TCR beta CDR3 regions. The TCR CDR3 was amplified in a first-round RT-PCR using the HTBI primer set. A single record per CDR3 protein comes from TCRdb applying MiXCR to the multiplex PCR reads. The data contain about 400,000 distinct CDR3 sequences, nearly 15% of them singletons. Specimen: blood. These receptors were obtained from a woman aged 60-75 years with Graves' ophthalmopathy.

There are a few counts of this clonotype. The V gene is TRBV9, the J gene TRBJ2-3; D is undetermined. The V gene lost 1 base and the J gene lost 0 bases, with 9 bases spanning the gap. This CDR3 has 15 residues. Germline CDR1 SGDLS, CDR2 YYNGEE. Here the CDR3 reads CASSVNSLSTDTQYF. The CDR3 nucleotides read TGTGCCAGCAGCGTAAATAGTCTAAGCACAGATACGCAGTATTTT.

This clonotype came up many times. The chain links TRBV30 to TRBJ2-3; 7 nucleotides agree with TRBD2. V lost 1 base and J lost 4; bases outside the gene matches: 5. Germline loops: CDR1 GTSNPN, CDR2 SVGIG (reference sequence). The length of the CDR3 is 14 residues. CDR3 amino acids: CAWSGTSVADTQYF. The CDR3, as DNA: TGTGCCTGGAGTGGCACTAGCGTCGCAGATACGCAGTATTTT. Supplemented by reference TRBV30 and TRBJ2-3, the full variable domain reads SQTIHQWPATLVQPVGSPLSLECTVEGTSNPNLYWYRQAAGRGLQLLFYSVGIGQISSEVPQNLSASRPQDRQFILSSKKLLLSDSGFYLCAWSGTSVADTQYFGPGTRLTVL.

The chain couples TRBV6-1 to TRBJ2-5; 7 bases are shared with TRBD1. The CDR3 totals 14 residues. Germline V gene lookup returns CDR1 MNHNS and CDR2 SASEGT. With V trimmed by 8 bases and J by 6 bases, 12 bases remained unmatched. CDR3 coding DNA: TGTGCCAGCGGACGACAGGGAGTGACACAGACCCAGTACTTC. Protein sequence: CASGRQGVTQTQYF.

This clonotype was observed at least ten times. V gene TRBV27 combines with J gene TRBJ1-4; 10 bases match TRBD1. V shed 8 bases, J shed 5 bases, and the junction held 14 bases outside the gene matches. The CDR3 loop spans 17 amino acids. CDR1 and CDR2 (germline): MNHEY, SMNVEV (reference sequence). DNA for the CDR3: TGTGCCAGCCAGGGGGACAGGGGAAGGGGGCTCAATGAAAAACTGTTTTTT. It encodes CASQGDRGRGLNEKLFF.

This chain links TRBV4-1 with TRBJ2-3, with TRBD2 matching over 7 bases. Germline loops: CDR1 MGHRA, CDR2 YSYEKL. The CDR3 sequence is 15 residues long. Losses at the gene ends were 4 bases for V and 2 bases for J; bases not matched to a gene: 6. CDR3 coding DNA: TGCGCCAGCAGCCTGGGGAGGGGCTACACAGATACGCAGTATTTT. Amino acids: CASSLGRGYTDTQYF.

V gene TRBV7-9 combines with J gene TRBJ2-1; perhaps TRBD2 as D (5 bases). The CDR3 is made up of 18 amino acids. CDR1 is SEHNR and CDR2 is FQNEAQ in the germline V gene (reference sequence). V gave up 4 bases and J gave up 1 base, with 20 bases separating them. CDR3 in amino acids: CASSSALGVPSSYNEQFF. The CDR3 nucleotides are TGTGCCAGCAGCTCCGCCCTCGGGGTCCCTTCGTCCTACAATGAGCAGTTCTTC.

In this sample, this clonotype turned up many times. The genes are TRBV28 and TRBJ2-7; either TRBD1 or TRBD2 may supply D (5 bases each). Between the trimmed V and J ends, which lost 6 bases and 0 bases, there was a span of 12 bases. The CDR3 runs 14 residues. The germline CDR1 and CDR2 sequences are MDHEN and SYDVKM. In DNA form, the CDR3 reads TGTGCCAGCAGCACCTCGAGGGGCTCCTACGAGCAGTACTTC. Its translation: CASSTSRGSYEQYF. The entire variable domain, with the rest obtained from reference TRBV28 and TRBJ2-7, is as follows: DVKVTQSSRYLVKRTGEKVFLECVQDMDHENMFWYRQDPGLGLRLIYFSYDVKMKEKGDIPEGYSVSREKKERFSLILESASTNQTSMYLCASSTSRGSYEQYFGPGTRLTVT.

This clonotype was recorded many times. The chain combines TRBV20-1 with TRBJ1-2; D unclear. The germline CDR1 and CDR2 sequences are DFQATT and SNEGSKA (reference sequence). The ends were cut back, 1 base at V and 4 bases at J, with 16 bases in the middle. The CDR3 covers 15 residues. CDR3 nucleotide sequence: TGCAGTGCTAGAGCCTCCCTTAGGGATAGCTATGGCTACACCTTC. Protein product: CSARASLRDSYGYTF.

The chain couples TRBV15 to TRBJ2-1; the D gene is possibly TRBD1 (5 bases). Trimming pared 0 bases from V and 12 bases from J, leaving 21 bases between. The CDR3 contains 16 residues. Germline V gene data show CDR1 as LNHNV and CDR2 as YYDKDF (reference sequence). This chain's CDR3 is CATSRDRQGVSVGQFF. The DNA of the CDR3 is TGTGCCACCAGCAGAGATCGGCAGGGCGTCTCCGTGGGGCAGTTCTTC.

The rearrangement joins TRBV6-1 to TRBJ1-2; a weak D match, TRBD1 (6 bases). CDR1 is MNHNS, CDR2 SASEGT, per germline. The V end was cut by 6 bases, the J end by 4 bases, with 18 bases between. The CDR3 sequence is 15 residues long. The CDR3 nucleotides are TGTGCCAGCAGCGCACAGGGAAATAGTCCCTATGGCTACACCTTC. This sequence encodes CASSAQGNSPYGYTF.

This clonotype was seen repeatedly, ten times or more. The J gene is TRBJ2-2, the V gene TRBV28; 9 nucleotides align to TRBD1. Germline V CDR1 and CDR2: MDHEN, SYDVKM. The trim removed 5 bases at V and 5 bases at J, leaving 6 bases unmatched. The CDR3 loop spans 15 amino acids. The CDR3 nucleotides read TGTGCCAGCAGTGCTCCCGGGACAGGGACCGGGGAGCTGTTTTTT. Translated: CASSAPGTGTGELFF.

This clonotype has a count of ten or more. This chain connects TRBV7-2 to TRBJ2-5, with 11 bases aligning to TRBD2. Germline CDR1 reads SGHTA; CDR2 reads FQGNSA. The length of the CDR3 is 17 residues. V trimming: 4 bases; J trimming: 5 bases; junction bases outside the gene matches: 12. This CDR3 reads CASSSSGSGRAWETQYF. The CDR3 region has the DNA TGTGCCAGCAGCTCTTCGGGTAGCGGGAGGGCCTGGGAGACCCAGTACTTC.

Only a few counts were recorded for this clonotype. The rearrangement uses TRBV29-1 and TRBJ1-2; 7 positions agree with TRBD1. The V segment lost 1 base and the J segment 3 bases; nucleotides outside the gene matches: 8. Germline CDR1 is SQVTM and CDR2 is ANQGSEA. CDR3 length equals 15 residues. DNA for the CDR3: TGCAGCGTTGAAGCGTTCGAGGGGGCTGACTATGGCTACACCTTC. Amino acid sequence: CSVEAFEGADYGYTF.

The chain is built from TRBV4-2 and TRBJ2-7; D gene ambiguous. The CDR3 is 13 residues long. Trimming took 2 bases from V and 3 from J, leaving 8 bases between them. Germline V gene sequence: CDR1 LGHNA, CDR2 YNFKEQ. CDR3 nucleotides: TGTGCCAGCAGCCAACGAGACAACTACGAGCAGTACTTC. Residues: CASSQRDNYEQYF.

This clonotype was counted a few times. The chain carries TRBV6-1 and TRBJ2-7; 8 bases agree with TRBD2. V shed 5 bases and J 4 bases; nucleotides not matched to a gene: 13. CDR3 length: 16 amino acids. Germline V gene data show CDR1 as MNHNS and CDR2 as SASEGT. CDR3 protein: CASSRDHGREVYEQYF. DNA of the CDR3: TGTGCCAGCAGTCGTGACCACGGGCGGGAGGTATACGAGCAGTACTTC.

The sample holds many counts of this clonotype. The chain joins TRBV28 to TRBJ2-5, with 7 positions matching TRBD2. The CDR3 has 15 residues. Germline loops: CDR1 MDHEN, CDR2 SYDVKM. With 3 bases clipped from V and 4 bases from J, the junction kept 8 bases outside the gene matches. In DNA, the CDR3 is TGTGCCAGCAGTTTCCTGCGGGAGCATGGAGAGACCCAGTACTTC. Its translation is CASSFLREHGETQYF.

At least ten counts were recorded for this clonotype. The chain carries TRBV20-1 and TRBJ2-3; 9 bases line up with TRBD2. Germline CDR1 is DFQATT and CDR2 is SNEGSKA (reference sequence). V lost 0 bases to trimming and J lost 0 bases; unmatched junction nucleotides: 10. CDR3 size: 18 residues. This CDR3 reads CSAREVPPSGVSTDTQYF. In nucleotides, the CDR3 is TGCAGTGCTAGAGAGGTCCCCCCTAGCGGGGTTAGCACAGATACGCAGTATTTT.

This clonotype has only a few counts. The chain is built from TRBV28 and TRBJ2-2; TRBD1 might be the D (6 bases). Germline assignment: CDR1 MDHEN and CDR2 SYDVKM. Trimming left V 7 bases short and J 4 bases short, with 13 bases between. The CDR3 has 14 amino acids. The CDR3 loop reads CASNGTPFTGELFF. DNA of the CDR3: TGTGCCAGCAACGGGACACCTTTCACCGGGGAGCTGTTTTTT.

DNA of the CDR3: TGCGCCAGCAGCCTGCGGACTAGCGGGACTGACACCGGGGAGCTGTTTTTT. It encodes CASSLRTSGTDTGELFF. The gene calls are TRBV5-1 and TRBJ2-2, with 12 bases identical to TRBD2. This CDR3 comprises 17 residues. In germline, CDR1 is SGHRS, CDR2 YFSETQ. V lost 4 bases, J lost 3 bases, and 7 bases stayed unmatched. Together with reference TRBV5-1 and TRBJ2-2, the CDR3 gives the full variable domain: KAGVTQTPRYLIKTRGQQVTLSCSPISGHRSVSWYQQTPGQGLQFLFEYFSETQRNKGNFPGRFSGRQFSNSRSEMNVSTLELGDSALYLCASSLRTSGTDTGELFFGEGSRLTVL.

This clonotype was found a few times. The genes are TRBV3-1 and TRBJ2-5, with a possible D match to TRBD2 (9 bases). The germline V gene has CDR1 LGHDT and CDR2 YNNKEL (reference sequence). The CDR3 spans 20 residues. The V end was cut by 1 base, the J end by 2 bases, with 26 bases between. CDR3 in amino acids: CASSQGRTGLAGRRQETQYF. The CDR3 nucleotides are TGTGCCAGCAGCCAAGGCCGGACAGGGCTAGCGGGGAGGAGGCAAGAGACCCAGTACTTC.

The chain joins TRBV20-1 to TRBJ2-2; 8 positions match TRBD2. This CDR3 is built from 17 residues. CDR1 is DFQATT, CDR2 SNEGSKA, per germline (reference sequence). V shed 2 bases and J 6 bases; nucleotides not matched to a gene: 14. CDR3 in DNA: TGCAGTGCTAGACATGGGATAGCGGGGCGGTTGGCCGGGGAGCTGTTTTTT. Translation: CSARHGIAGRLAGELFF.

This clonotype was counted ten times or more. This chain joins TRBV27 and TRBJ1-4; 10 bases line up with TRBD1. The CDR3 length is 15 residues. Germline assignment: CDR1 MNHEY and CDR2 SMNVEV (reference sequence). J was trimmed by 8 bases and V by 6 bases; bases with no gene match: 9. The CDR3 DNA reads as TGTGCCAGCAGCCGGACCGACAGGGGGCTCGAAAAACTGTTTTTT. Translation: CASSRTDRGLEKLFF. Together with reference TRBV27 and TRBJ1-4, the CDR3 gives the full variable domain: EAQVTQNPRYLITVTGKKLTVTCSQNMNHEYMSWYRQDPGLGLRQIYYSMNVEVTDKGDVPEGYKVSRKEKRNFPLILESPSPNQTSLYFCASSRTDRGLEKLFFGSGTQLSVL.